These 8 T cell receptor beta chains share one sample of origin, sequenced in a study of T cell changes during pregnancy in multiple sclerosis. Measured with immunoSEQ multiplex PCR; TCRdb has only the in-frame clones, and not every one. The table shows tens of thousands of clones, with 94% occurring only once. Sequencing used peripheral blood, obtained after pregnancy. These receptors came from a female donor in good health, enrolled as a control in a pregnancy study.

V usage is TRBV5-1 and J usage is TRBJ2-3, with TRBD2 matching 9 bases. After removal of 5 bases from V and 3 bases from J, the junction contained 4 bases not matched to a gene. The length of the CDR3 is 14 residues. Germline lookup yields CDR1 SGHRS and CDR2 YFSETQ. The CDR3 here is CASRAAGGTDTQYF. Here the CDR3 DNA reads TGCGCCAGCAGGGCGGCGGGAGGGACAGATACGCAGTATTTT.

The rearrangement links TRBV28 to TRBJ2-4, with 7 bases aligning to TRBD1. CDR1 and CDR2 (germline): MDHEN, SYDVKM. V lost 3 bases to trimming and J lost 6 bases; unmatched junction nucleotides: 2. The CDR3 is 13 residues long. Written as DNA, the CDR3 is TGTGCCAGCAGTTTGGGACAGCTAAACATTCAGTACTTC. Amino acids: CASSLGQLNIQYF. Full variable domain (rest looked up from reference TRBV28 and TRBJ2-4): DVKVTQSSRYLVKRTGEKVFLECVQDMDHENMFWYRQDPGLGLRLIYFSYDVKMKEKGDIPEGYSVSREKKERFSLILESASTNQTSMYLCASSLGQLNIQYFGAGTRLSVL.

The V call is TRBV18, the J call TRBJ1-2; TRBD1 matches at 10 bases. The length of the CDR3 is 15 residues. The germline CDR1 and CDR2 sequences are KGHSH and LQKENI. V lost 6 bases and J lost 3; bases outside the gene matches: 7. The DNA of the CDR3 is TGTGCCAGCTCGCTCCGGACAGGGGGAGACTATGGCTACACCTTC. It specifies CASSLRTGGDYGYTF.

This clone showed up just once. V and J are TRBV2 and TRBJ2-1, with D possibly being TRBD2 (6 bases). This CDR3 contains 15 residues. Germline lookup yields CDR1 SNHLY and CDR2 FYNNEI. Between the trimmed V and J ends, which lost 3 bases and 7 bases, there was a span of 16 bases. The CDR3 sequence: CASSDRSGVDNEQFF. DNA for the CDR3: TGTGCCAGCAGTGATCGGTCGGGAGTGGATAATGAGCAGTTCTTC.

The V and J genes are TRBV5-1 and TRBJ1-2; the match to TRBD1 covers 11 bases. Trimming cost V 3 bases and J 7 bases; bases outside gene matches: 11. CDR1 and CDR2 (germline): SGHRS, YFSETQ. This CDR3 comprises 16 residues. This CDR3 is CASSSMPGQGAGGYTF. The CDR3 bases are TGCGCCAGCAGCTCAATGCCCGGACAGGGGGCAGGTGGCTACACCTTC.

The chain uses TRBV28 and TRBJ2-5; 7 bases align to TRBD1. The CDR3 totals 14 residues. J gave up 1 base and V 5 bases, and 4 bases lay outside the gene matches. The germline V gene has CDR1 MDHEN and CDR2 SYDVKM. The CDR3 loop reads CASSRGQLQETQYF. As DNA, the CDR3 is TGTGCCAGCAGTAGGGGGCAGCTCCAAGAGACCCAGTACTTC. Combining the CDR3 with reference TRBV28 and TRBJ2-5 gives the whole variable domain DVKVTQSSRYLVKRTGEKVFLECVQDMDHENMFWYRQDPGLGLRLIYFSYDVKMKEKGDIPEGYSVSREKKERFSLILESASTNQTSMYLCASSRGQLQETQYFGPGTRLLVL.

In its sample, this clone was seen once. The rearrangement uses TRBV27 and TRBJ2-7, with D maybe TRBD2 (6 bases). Germline V lookup: CDR1 MNHEY, CDR2 SMNVEV (reference sequence). The V and J ends lost 5 bases and 7 bases respectively, with 18 bases between them. There are 14 residues in the CDR3. The CDR3 DNA is TGTGCCAGCAGTCTCCAGGGACTCTACGGGGAGCAGTACTTC. Amino acid sequence: CASSLQGLYGEQYF.

The gene calls are TRBV5-1 and TRBJ1-6; TRBD1 might be the D (6 bases). The CDR3 covers 15 residues. CDR1 and CDR2 (germline): SGHRS, YFSETQ. Trimming removed 0 bases from V and 6 bases from J, with 10 bases in between. The CDR3 DNA sequence: TGCGCCAGCAGCTTGGGGACAGAAATTAATTCACCCCTCCACTTT. Translating gives CASSLGTEINSPLHF.